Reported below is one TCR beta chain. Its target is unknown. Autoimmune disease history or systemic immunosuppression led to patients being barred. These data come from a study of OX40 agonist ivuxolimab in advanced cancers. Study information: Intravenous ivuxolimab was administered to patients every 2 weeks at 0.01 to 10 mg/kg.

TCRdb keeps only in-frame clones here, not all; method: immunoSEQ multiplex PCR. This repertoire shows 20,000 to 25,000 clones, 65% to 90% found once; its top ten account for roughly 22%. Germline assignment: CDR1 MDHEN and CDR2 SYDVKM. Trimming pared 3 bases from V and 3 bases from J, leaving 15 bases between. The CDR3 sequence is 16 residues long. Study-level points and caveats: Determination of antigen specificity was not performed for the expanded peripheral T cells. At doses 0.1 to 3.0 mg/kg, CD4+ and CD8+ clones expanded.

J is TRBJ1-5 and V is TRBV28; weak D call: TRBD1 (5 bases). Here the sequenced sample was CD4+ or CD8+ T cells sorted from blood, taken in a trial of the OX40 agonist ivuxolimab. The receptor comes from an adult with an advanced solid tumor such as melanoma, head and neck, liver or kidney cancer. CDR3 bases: TGTGCCAGCAGTTTTGTGTTAGAGACAGACAATCAGCCCCAGCATTTT. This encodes CASSFVLETDNQPQHF.